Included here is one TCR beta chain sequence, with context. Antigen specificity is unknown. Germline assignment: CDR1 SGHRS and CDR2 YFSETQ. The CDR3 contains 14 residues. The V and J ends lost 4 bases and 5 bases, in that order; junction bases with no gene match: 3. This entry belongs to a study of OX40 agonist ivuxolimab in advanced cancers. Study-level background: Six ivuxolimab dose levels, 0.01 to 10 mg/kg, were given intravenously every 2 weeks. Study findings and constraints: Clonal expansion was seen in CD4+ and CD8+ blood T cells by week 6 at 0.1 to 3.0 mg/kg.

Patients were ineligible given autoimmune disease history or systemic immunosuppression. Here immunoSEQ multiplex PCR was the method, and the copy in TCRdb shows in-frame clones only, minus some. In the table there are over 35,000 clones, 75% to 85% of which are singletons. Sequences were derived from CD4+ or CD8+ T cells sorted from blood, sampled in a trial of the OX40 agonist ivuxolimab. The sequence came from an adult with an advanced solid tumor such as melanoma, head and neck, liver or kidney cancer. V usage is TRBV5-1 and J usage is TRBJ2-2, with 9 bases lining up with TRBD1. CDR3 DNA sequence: TGCGCCAGCAGCCTCGGACAGGGGACCGGGGAGCTGTTTTTT. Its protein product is CASSLGQGTGELFF.